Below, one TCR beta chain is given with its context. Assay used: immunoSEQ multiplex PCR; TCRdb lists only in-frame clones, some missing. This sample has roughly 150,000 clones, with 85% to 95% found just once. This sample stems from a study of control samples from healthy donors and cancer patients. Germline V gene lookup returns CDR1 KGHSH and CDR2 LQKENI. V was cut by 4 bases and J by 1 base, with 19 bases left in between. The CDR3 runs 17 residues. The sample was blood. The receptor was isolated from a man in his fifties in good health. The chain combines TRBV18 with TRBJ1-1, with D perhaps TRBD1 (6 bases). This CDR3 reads CASSLPPRTGSNTEAFF. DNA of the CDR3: TGTGCCAGCTCACTCCCCCCAAGAACAGGGTCGAACACTGAAGCTTTCTTT.